The 24 T cell receptor beta chains presented below share a single source sample, sequenced in a study of blood T cell repertoires in COVID-19. Repertoires were generated with immunoSEQ multiplex PCR, while TCRdb's copy carries only in-frame clones and drops some. Of around 150,000 clones listed, approximately 92% are singletons. Source material: peripheral blood. These TCRs come from a woman aged 55-75 years with active COVID-19.

The chain employs TRBV7-3 and TRBJ2-2; 7 nucleotides line up with TRBD1. The CDR3 sequence is 15 residues long. Germline CDR1 is SGHTA and CDR2 is FQGTGA. Germline trimming cut 1 base from V and 3 bases from J; bases unmatched to any gene: 2. The DNA for the CDR3 is TGTGCCAGCAGCTTAAACAGGGGATACACCGGGGAGCTGTTTTTT. Its translation: CASSLNRGYTGELFF.

This clone was seen once. The chain recombines TRBV5-1 with TRBJ2-3, with 11 bases lining up with TRBD2. The J segment lost 3 bases and the V segment lost 1 base, leaving 7 bases of the junction unmatched. Germline values: CDR1 SGHRS, CDR2 YFSETQ. The CDR3 consists of 17 residues. CDR3 sequence: CASSLPLLAGETDTQYF. CDR3 in DNA: TGCGCCAGCAGCTTGCCCCTACTAGCGGGAGAGACAGATACGCAGTATTTT.

The rearrangement uses TRBV5-4 and TRBJ2-6; D is ambiguous. Germline lookup yields CDR1 SGHNT and CDR2 YYREEE (reference sequence). This CDR3 contains 15 residues. Trimming took off 4 bases at V and 2 bases at J, with 10 bases between the two ends. The CDR3 DNA follows: TGTGCCAGCAGCCCTACAGTCCCTGGGGCCAACGTCCTGACTTTC. Its protein product is CASSPTVPGANVLTF.

The gene calls are TRBV7-2 and TRBJ2-4; 10 positions agree with TRBD1. Looked up from germline, CDR1 is SGHTA and CDR2 is FQGNSA. The CDR3 totals 17 residues. The V gene end was trimmed by 5 bases and the J gene end by 1 base; junction bases not matched to a gene: 8. The CDR3 nucleotides are TGTGCCAGCAGCCCTGACAGGGGGCAAGGGGCCAAAAACATTCAGTACTTC. Translation gives CASSPDRGQGAKNIQYF.

The chain links TRBV7-9 to TRBJ1-1, with a possible D match to TRBD1 (6 bases). Trimming removed 5 bases from V and 3 bases from J, with 22 bases in between. Germline V lookup: CDR1 SEHNR, CDR2 FQNEAQ (reference sequence). CDR3 length: 17 residues. The CDR3 protein is CASSPTVRGNKDTEAFF. The CDR3 bases are TGTGCCAGCAGCCCTACCGTGAGGGGGAATAAGGACACTGAAGCTTTCTTT.

This rearrangement joins TRBV9 to TRBJ1-6; 8 positions match TRBD1. CDR1 is SGDLS and CDR2 is YYNGEE in the germline V gene. After removal of 4 bases from V and 6 bases from J, the junction contained 6 bases not matched to a gene. The CDR3 is 15 residues long. The CDR3 DNA is TGTGCCAGCAGCCCCGGACAGGGCGGTAATTCACCCCTCCACTTT. Encoded protein: CASSPGQGGNSPLHF.

This chain uses TRBV5-1 with TRBJ1-1; 8 nucleotides agree with TRBD1. V lost 4 bases to trimming and J lost 6 bases; unmatched junction nucleotides: 8. This CDR3 spans 14 amino acids. Germline CDR1 reads SGHRS; CDR2 reads YFSETQ. CDR3 sequence: CASSAGQGWPEAFF. CDR3 sequence (DNA): TGCGCCAGCAGCGCCGGACAGGGATGGCCTGAAGCTTTCTTT.

The gene calls are TRBV4-3 and TRBJ2-1; tentatively, D is TRBD2 (7 bases). Germline V gene data show CDR1 as LGHNA and CDR2 as YSLEER. The CDR3 runs 16 residues. V lost 2 bases to trimming and J lost 2 bases, with 13 bases between them. CDR3 sequence (DNA): TGCGCCAGCAGCCAAATTGGGGGGGCCACCTACAATGAGCAGTTCTTC. Translation: CASSQIGGATYNEQFF.

The chain is built from TRBV28 and TRBJ1-3, with no clear D. The CDR3 has 14 amino acids. The germline V and J ends were trimmed by 7 bases and 0 bases, with 10 bases remaining between them. CDR1 is MDHEN and CDR2 is SYDVKM in the germline V gene. The CDR3 nucleotides are TGTGCCAGCATAGAGGCTAGCTCTGGAAACACCATATATTTT. Translating gives CASIEASSGNTIYF.

The chain uses TRBV24-1 and TRBJ2-3; tentative D call: TRBD1 (6 bases). The ends were cut back, 7 bases at V and 4 bases at J, with 23 bases in the middle. The germline V gene encodes CDR1 KGHDR and CDR2 SFDVKD. The CDR3 covers 17 residues. CDR3 amino acids: CATSGPRHGTTPDTQYF. As DNA, the CDR3 is TGTGCCACCAGCGGACCTCGTCACGGGACAACACCAGATACGCAGTATTTT.

The chain joins TRBV7-3 to TRBJ2-1, with D unclear. Germline loops: CDR1 SGHTA, CDR2 FQGTGA. The length of the CDR3 is 13 residues. Between the trimmed V and J ends, which lost 0 bases and 6 bases, there was a span of 6 bases. CDR3 DNA: TGTGCCAGCAGCTTAACATCCCGCAATGAGCAGTTCTTC. Its translation: CASSLTSRNEQFF.

The chain has TRBV15 and TRBJ2-3, with 13 bases that match TRBD2. V lost 0 bases to trimming and J lost 3 bases; unmatched junction nucleotides: 9. In germline, CDR1 is LNHNV, CDR2 YYDKDF (reference sequence). The CDR3 extends over 19 amino acids. CDR3 coding DNA: TGTGCCACCAGCAGAGAGGGGGTAGAGGGACTAGCGGGAACAGATACGCAGTATTTT. This sequence encodes CATSREGVEGLAGTDTQYF.

The chain couples TRBV29-1 to TRBJ2-7, with TRBD2 matching 14 bases. Trimming cost V 6 bases and J 3 bases; bases outside gene matches: 7. The CDR3 covers 15 residues. Germline V gene sequence: CDR1 SQVTM, CDR2 ANQGSEA. CDR3 DNA sequence: TGCAGCGTCGCAGGGACTAGCGGGAGTTTCTACGAGCAGTACTTC. Its translation: CSVAGTSGSFYEQYF.

V is TRBV4-3 and J is TRBJ2-3; D ambiguous. The CDR3 runs 12 residues. Between the trimmed V and J ends, which lost 3 bases and 5 bases, there was a span of 6 bases. Germline assignment: CDR1 LGHNA and CDR2 YSLEER. DNA for the CDR3: TGCGCCAGCAGCCATGGAGAAGATACGCAGTATTTT. This codes for CASSHGEDTQYF.

The chain combines TRBV3-1 (or the pseudogene TRBV3-2) with TRBJ2-1, with 10 positions matching TRBD2. From germline, CDR1 is LGHDT and CDR2 YNNKEL (reference sequence). The trim removed 1 base at V and 9 bases at J, leaving 21 bases unmatched. The length of the CDR3 is 20 residues. The CDR3 coding sequence is TGTGCCAGCAGCCAAGGTTCTTATAGGACCTTAGCGGGGGGATTATGTGAGCAGTTCTTC. This translates into CASSQGSYRTLAGGLCEQFF.

The J gene is TRBJ2-7, the V gene TRBV4-1; TRBD2 might be the D (6 bases). In germline, CDR1 is MGHRA, CDR2 YSYEKL. V dropped 1 base and J dropped 3 bases, with 13 bases sitting between them. This CDR3 region has 15 residues. The chain's CDR3 is CASSQAPTGDYEQYF. For the CDR3, the DNA is TGCGCCAGCAGCCAAGCCCCGACGGGGGACTACGAGCAGTACTTC.

V and J are TRBV28 and TRBJ1-5; 7 nucleotides match TRBD1. Germline lookup yields CDR1 MDHEN and CDR2 SYDVKM. Losses at the gene ends were 5 bases for V and 5 bases for J; bases not matched to a gene: 6. CDR3 size: 14 residues. CDR3 amino acids: CASSRQGGYQPQHF. CDR3 coding DNA: TGTGCCAGCAGTCGGCAGGGGGGCTATCAGCCCCAGCATTTT. The full variable domain, rest sourced from reference TRBV28 and TRBJ1-5, is DVKVTQSSRYLVKRTGEKVFLECVQDMDHENMFWYRQDPGLGLRLIYFSYDVKMKEKGDIPEGYSVSREKKERFSLILESASTNQTSMYLCASSRQGGYQPQHFGDGTRLSIL.

This sequence joins TRBV2 and TRBJ1-5; D is unresolved. V was pared by 5 bases and J by 6 bases, with 11 bases between. CDR3 size: 13 residues. Germline CDR1 is SNHLY and CDR2 is FYNNEI. DNA for the CDR3: TGTGCCAGCAGTTACGCGGGCAGTCAGCCCCAGCATTTT. It specifies CASSYAGSQPQHF. The whole variable domain, remainder taken from reference TRBV2 and TRBJ1-5, is EPEVTQTPSHQVTQMGQEVILRCVPISNHLYFYWYRQILGQKVEFLVSFYNNEISEKSEIFDDQFSVERPDGSNFTLKIRSTKLEDSAMYFCASSYAGSQPQHFGDGTRLSIL.

V and J are TRBV6-2 or TRBV6-3 and TRBJ1-2; D perhaps matches TRBD1 (5 bases). Germline V CDR1 and CDR2: MNHEY, SVGEGT. V lost 5 bases and J 1 base, leaving 17 bases between the germline ends. The CDR3 totals 16 residues. The CDR3 DNA follows: TGTGCCAGCAGTCAACCGGCGGGACGGATTAACTATGGCTACACCTTC. Translation: CASSQPAGRINYGYTF.

This clone was counted once. V usage is TRBV2 and J usage is TRBJ2-4, with D possibly being TRBD1 (5 bases). Trimming cost V 1 base and J 1 base, with 14 bases left between them. This CDR3 has 17 amino acids. Per germline, CDR1 SNHLY and CDR2 FYNNEI. CDR3 nucleotides: TGTGCCAGCAGTGAAGTTGGTTGGGGCACCGCCAAAAACATTCAGTACTTC. This sequence encodes CASSEVGWGTAKNIQYF.

The rearrangement links TRBV28 to TRBJ1-5, with D possibly matching TRBD1 (5 bases). V was shortened by 4 bases and J by 0 bases, with 10 bases between the two germline ends. The CDR3 length is 15 residues. The germline V gene has CDR1 MDHEN and CDR2 SYDVKM. The CDR3 nucleotides are TGTGCCAGCAGTTACAGGTCTTATAGCAATCAGCCCCAGCATTTT. Protein: CASSYRSYSNQPQHF.

The chain carries TRBV7-9 and TRBJ2-2, with D perhaps matching TRBD1 (6 bases). The germline CDR1 and CDR2 sequences are SEHNR and FQNEAQ (reference sequence). Trimming pared 2 bases from V and 5 bases from J, leaving 15 bases between. The CDR3 contains 16 residues. The CDR3 is CASSLNGQGRTGELFF. The CDR3, as DNA: TGTGCCAGCAGCTTAAACGGGCAGGGGCGAACCGGGGAGCTGTTTTTT.

The chain combines TRBV3-1 (or the pseudogene TRBV3-2) with TRBJ1-2, with a weak D call TRBD1 (6 bases). This CDR3 is built from 14 residues. The germline V and J ends were trimmed by 1 base and 6 bases, with 12 bases remaining between them. CDR1 LGHDT and CDR2 YNNKEL come from the germline V gene (reference sequence). The chain's CDR3 is CASSQGMGAHGYTF. CDR3 bases: TGTGCCAGCAGCCAAGGTATGGGGGCGCATGGCTACACCTTC.

This chain links TRBV7-9 with TRBJ1-2; D not resolved. Trimming left V 3 bases short and J 6 bases short, with 17 bases between. The CDR3 is 15 amino acids. In germline, CDR1 is SEHNR, CDR2 FQNEAQ (reference sequence). CDR3 in DNA: TGTGCCAGCAGCTTTGGCGAGCGGAGGGATGATGGCTACACCTTC. Protein product: CASSFGERRDDGYTF.